Shown below are 5 T cell receptor beta chains from a single sample sequenced in a study of cytomegalovirus exposure and HLA in healthy donors. PCR used 60 Vbeta primers and 13 Jbeta primers. TCRdb's copy holds only in-frame clones and misses some; the assay was immunoSEQ multiplex PCR. The sample yields 80,000 to 95,000 clones, 86% seen once. The sample taken for sequencing was PBMCs. These TCRs come from a man younger than 45 in good health and CMV-seropositive.

The rearrangement links TRBV7-2 to TRBJ2-6; maybe TRBD1 (6 bases). CDR3 length equals 19 residues. V lost 4 bases to trimming and J lost 1 base, with 20 bases between them. The V gene's germline CDR1 is SGHTA and CDR2 FQGNSA. CDR3 nucleotide sequence: TGTGCCAGCAGCTACCGTACAGGGTGGCCTCCTTCTGGGGCCAACGTCCTGACTTTC. Amino acids: CASSYRTGWPPSGANVLTF.

The V gene is TRBV19, the J gene TRBJ1-5; no clear D gene. Trimming removed 0 bases at V and 0 bases at J, with 6 bases between. The germline CDR1 and CDR2 sequences are LNHDA and SQIVND (reference sequence). The CDR3 sequence is 15 residues long. The CDR3 DNA follows: TGTGCCAGTAGTATAGATGGAGATAGCAATCAGCCCCAGCATTTT. Translating it yields CASSIDGDSNQPQHF.

The J gene is TRBJ2-3, the V gene TRBV25-1; D call uncertain. Trimming cost V 8 bases and J 4 bases, with 16 bases left between them. Germline V gene data show CDR1 as MGHDK and CDR2 as SYGVNS. The CDR3 covers 14 residues. CDR3 sequence reads: CASQYRSRSDTQYF. The CDR3 bases are TGTGCCAGCCAGTACAGATCTCGGTCAGATACGCAGTATTTT.

The chain employs TRBV28 and TRBJ1-2; tentatively, D is TRBD1 (6 bases). This CDR3 has 13 residues. V was trimmed by 5 bases and J by 7 bases, leaving 14 bases between them. Germline V CDR1 and CDR2: MDHEN, SYDVKM. CDR3 sequence: CASSPTTGLGYTF. The CDR3 DNA reads TGTGCCAGCAGTCCGACAACAGGGCTTGGCTACACCTTC.

J is TRBJ2-2 and V is TRBV27; 9 nucleotides line up with TRBD2. The germline gives CDR1 MNHEY, CDR2 SMNVEV (reference sequence). J gave up 7 bases and V 6 bases, and 12 bases lay outside the gene matches. The CDR3 is 16 residues long. CDR3 coding DNA: TGTGCCAGCAGCCCCCTAGCGGGACAAAGCATCGGGGAGCTGTTTTTT. It is translated as CASSPLAGQSIGELFF.